This T cell receptor beta chain was observed in a study of T-cell memory formation after mild COVID-19. Study-wide context: TCR clusters largely stayed donor specific.

V lost 0 bases and J 6 bases, leaving 14 bases between the germline ends. The CDR3 runs to 15 residues. Germline V gives CDR1 SGHNT, CDR2 YYREEE (reference sequence). Study-level results: Specificity for SARS-CoV-2 was not confirmed among the second-wave clones peaking on day 37. Some responding clones appeared in pre-infection memory, suggesting cross-reactive memory joined. Contracting CD4+ clones sat mainly in CM and EM; CD8+ in EMRA.

This clonotype came up a few times. Its target is not known. MiXCR was run by TCRdb on the 5' RACE reads, yielding one entry per CDR3 protein. The sample lists about 160,000 distinct CDR3 sequences, 25% to 40% occurring once. The TCR was taken from an adult woman who had mild COVID-19 (a few samples of this study predate the infection). Cell type and time point are not known. Sequenced: PBMCs or a T cell subset sorted from them (not recorded which). The chain is built from TRBV5-4 and TRBJ2-3, with a possible D match to TRBD1 (5 bases). The CDR3 reads CASSLERSKGDTQYF. The CDR3 region has the DNA TGTGCCAGCAGCTTGGAACGGTCGAAGGGGGATACGCAGTATTTT.